These 10 T cell receptor beta chains originate from one sample sequenced in a study of T cell responses to AZD1222 COVID-19 vaccine. TCRdb keeps only in-frame clones here, not all; method: immunoSEQ multiplex PCR. The repertoire holds around 85,000 clones, almost 90% seen once, with 1.3% to 1.5% in the top ten. The specimen comprised peripheral blood, sampled 28 days after the second AZD1222 dose. The receptors originated from an adult who received the AZD1222 COVID-19 vaccine.

This clone was seen a single time. The rearrangement uses TRBV30 and TRBJ2-7; tentative D call: TRBD1 (5 bases). The length of the CDR3 is 13 residues. The germline gives CDR1 GTSNPN, CDR2 SVGIG (reference sequence). Trimming stripped 3 bases from V and 5 bases from J, with 14 bases between. This CDR3 is CAWRVLGADEQYF. The CDR3 DNA reads TGTGCCTGGAGGGTGTTAGGGGCCGACGAGCAGTACTTC. The variable domain in full, completed from reference TRBV30 and TRBJ2-7, reads SQTIHQWPATLVQPVGSPLSLECTVEGTSNPNLYWYRQAAGRGLQLLFYSVGIGQISSEVPQNLSASRPQDRQFILSSKKLLLSDSGFYLCAWRVLGADEQYFGPGTRLTVT.

This chain links TRBV19 with TRBJ1-1; possible D gene TRBD1, 5 bases. V lost 6 bases and J 1 base, leaving 18 bases between the germline ends. The CDR3 runs 16 residues. Germline values: CDR1 LNHDA, CDR2 SQIVND (reference sequence). The CDR3 protein is CASRLRGRTSNTEAFF. The CDR3 coding sequence is TGTGCCAGTAGACTCCGGGGCAGGACCTCGAACACTGAAGCTTTCTTT.

V usage is TRBV6-2 or TRBV6-3 and J usage is TRBJ2-1; D is unresolved. With 6 bases removed from V and 5 bases from J, the gap between germline ends came to 5 bases. There are 11 residues in the CDR3. CDR1 and CDR2 (germline): MNHEY, SVGEGT. CDR3 DNA: TGTGCCAGCAGCCCCCACAATGAGCAGTTCTTC. Protein product: CASSPHNEQFF.

The V gene is TRBV7-8, the J gene TRBJ1-1; possibly TRBD1 for D (5 bases). The CDR3 spans 15 residues. V was trimmed by 3 bases and J by 4 bases, leaving 15 bases between them. Per the germline V gene, CDR1 is SGHVS and CDR2 is FQNEAQ. The CDR3 DNA reads TGTGCCAGCAGCTTTGATCAGTTCCAGGGCACTGAAGCTTTCTTT. This sequence encodes CASSFDQFQGTEAFF.

The genes are TRBV6-2 or TRBV6-3 and TRBJ2-5; D call uncertain. This CDR3 contains 13 residues. Germline CDR1 reads MNHEY; CDR2 reads SVGEGT. V gave up 6 bases and J gave up 0 bases, with 8 bases separating them. CDR3 protein: CASSELYQETQYF. The CDR3 DNA follows: TGTGCCAGCAGCGAGCTGTACCAAGAGACCCAGTACTTC.

This chain uses TRBV9 with TRBJ2-3; 7 bases align to TRBD2. The V segment lost 5 bases and the J segment 0 bases; nucleotides outside the gene matches: 12. This CDR3 has 17 amino acids. Germline V gene lookup returns CDR1 SGDLS and CDR2 YYNGEE. CDR3 protein: CASSASPGTISTDTQYF. CDR3 bases: TGTGCCAGCAGTGCCTCTCCCGGGACTATAAGCACAGATACGCAGTATTTT.

The V call is TRBV28, the J call TRBJ1-5, with TRBD1 as a possible D gene (6 bases). Trimming took off 5 bases at V and 8 bases at J, with 16 bases between the two ends. Germline loops: CDR1 MDHEN, CDR2 SYDVKM. The CDR3 has 14 amino acids. The CDR3 sequence: CASSPGQLTEPQHF. CDR3 nucleotide sequence: TGTGCCAGCAGTCCTGGACAGCTGACCGAGCCCCAGCATTTT.

The CDR3 DNA is TGTGCCAGCAGCTTGGGAGGGGGGGGTAGCAATCAGCCCCAGCATTTT. As protein: CASSLGGGGSNQPQHF. The chain couples TRBV7-6 to TRBJ1-5, with a tentative D call TRBD1 (6 bases). V lost 3 bases and J 0 bases, leaving 12 bases between the germline ends. CDR1 SGHVS and CDR2 FNYEAQ come from the germline V gene. The CDR3 totals 16 residues.

The chain links TRBV28 to TRBJ1-2; 7 nucleotides agree with TRBD1. The CDR3 totals 14 residues. V lost 6 bases to trimming and J lost 6 bases; unmatched junction nucleotides: 10. Germline loops: CDR1 MDHEN, CDR2 SYDVKM. The CDR3 is CASRTGSREDGYTF. Here the CDR3 DNA reads TGTGCCAGCAGGACAGGGAGTCGGGAGGATGGCTACACCTTC.

V usage is TRBV6-5 and J usage is TRBJ2-7; TRBD1 or TRBD2 may be the D gene (5 bases each). There are 11 residues in the CDR3. Germline assignment: CDR1 MNHEY and CDR2 SVGAGI. Trimming shortened V by 11 bases and J by 2 bases, and 10 bases separated the two germline ends. In DNA, the CDR3 is TGTGCCGCCGGGGACCCCTACGAGCAGTACTTC. Encoded protein: CAAGDPYEQYF.